This T cell receptor beta chain was documented in a study of control samples from healthy donors and cancer patients (dated by TCRdb to 2018 to 2020). Concerning this clone: Its cognate antigen has yet to be identified. No base qualities exist here, and no much larger clone lies one base off it.

From the cysteine through the phenylalanine, the CDR3 covers 11 amino acids. The retained sequence is limited to the CDR3, 33 bases, with the frame set at the first base. Library preparation used the immunoSEQ multiplex PCR assay. Drawn from immuneACCESS, this table holds only the in-frame rearrangements with V and J called that TCRdb kept. Clones are partly lost; checked studies trace under half to an unresolved V gene and leave the rest unexplained. This sample is represented by 100,000 to 150,000 clones; over 75% of them were singletons. Jointly, the top ten make up around 2% of the sample. The chain joins TRBV21-1 to TRBJ2-7. TRBV21-1 is a pseudogene locus. The sequenced material came from blood. This TCR came from a man aged 18 to 29 in good health. The CDR3 amino acid sequence is: CASSKIHEQYF. The nucleotide sequence reads as follows: TGTGCCAGCAGCAAAATCCACGAGCAGTACTTC.